A single sample gave rise to the 7 T cell receptor beta chains below, sequenced in a study of Graves' ophthalmopathy and Graves' hyperthyroidism. Investigators amplified TCR beta CDR3 regions from RNA transcripts. HTBI primers served in a first-round RT-PCR, which a second-round multiplex PCR followed. TCRdb reprocessed the multiplex PCR reads via MiXCR and lists one record per CDR3 protein. This table has approximately 410,000 distinct CDR3 sequences, 15% appearing once. The sequenced material came from peripheral blood. The receptors shown here come from a woman between 18 and 30 years old with stable Graves' hyperthyroidism.

This clonotype was counted ten times or more. The chain carries TRBV15 and TRBJ2-5; D unresolved. V was pared by 3 bases and J by 4 bases, with 12 bases between. This CDR3 contains 14 residues. CDR1 and CDR2 from the germline V gene are LNHNV and YYDKDF (reference sequence). Written as DNA, the CDR3 is TGTGCCACCAGCAGCGGAAGTGTAGGAGAGACCCAGTACTTC. It translates to CATSSGSVGETQYF.

This clonotype was picked up many times. The chain links TRBV5-1 to TRBJ1-2, with no clear D. V lost 2 bases and J lost 10, with 15 bases in between. From germline, CDR1 is SGHRS and CDR2 YFSETQ. This CDR3 has 13 amino acids. This CDR3 reads CASSFGGGDDYTF. In DNA form, the CDR3 reads TGCGCCAGCAGCTTTGGAGGCGGCGACGACTACACCTTC.

In its sample, this clonotype was seen many times. The rearrangement joins TRBV12-3 or TRBV12-4 to TRBJ1-5, with 9 bases lining up with TRBD1. The J segment lost 5 bases and the V segment lost 4 bases, leaving 12 bases of the junction unmatched. The CDR3 covers 17 residues. The CDR3 here is CASSSYGWTGAYQPQHF. The CDR3 nucleotides are TGTGCCAGCAGTTCTTACGGGTGGACAGGGGCTTATCAGCCCCAGCATTTT.

This clonotype was seen ten or more times. This chain joins TRBV27 and TRBJ2-7; D may correspond to TRBD1 or TRBD2 (7 bases each). Germline V gene lookup returns CDR1 MNHEY and CDR2 SMNVEV (reference sequence). Trimming cost V 7 bases and J 4 bases, with 17 bases left between them. This CDR3 comprises 14 residues. The CDR3 protein is CASKLQGGDYEQYF. The CDR3 coding sequence is TGTGCCAGCAAATTGCAGGGGGGGGATTACGAGCAGTACTTC.

The sample holds many counts of this clonotype. The genes are TRBV20-1 and TRBJ2-7; 9 positions agree with TRBD1. V lost 6 bases, J lost 6 bases, and 12 bases stayed unmatched. CDR3 size: 14 residues. CDR1 and CDR2 from the germline V gene are DFQATT and SNEGSKA (reference sequence). The CDR3 protein is CSAPGPGQGPEQYF. The CDR3 DNA sequence: TGCAGTGCCCCCGGACCGGGACAGGGCCCCGAGCAGTACTTC.

About this clonotype: The junction and the germline gene differ at one end; a read error may be behind it. This chain uses TRBV19 with TRBJ1-2; D is undetermined. The CDR3 totals 11 residues. CDR1 LNHDA and CDR2 SQIVND come from the germline V gene (reference sequence). DNA for the CDR3: TGTGCCAGTAGTCAGGACTATGGCTACAGCTTC. Amino acid sequence: CASSQDYGYSF. Supplemented by reference TRBV19 and TRBJ1-2, the full variable domain reads DGGITQSPKYLFRKEGQNVTLSCEQNLNHDAMYWYRQDPGQGLRLIYYSQIVNDFQKGDIAEGYSVSREKKESFPLTVTSAQKNPTAFYLCASSQDYGYSFGSGTRLTVV.

This clonotype was found a few times. The chain links TRBV2 to TRBJ1-6; TRBD1 might be the D (5 bases). This CDR3 is 14 amino acids long. The germline V and J ends were trimmed by 7 bases and 5 bases, with 12 bases remaining between them. CDR1 is SNHLY, CDR2 FYNNEI, per germline. CDR3 in DNA: TGTGCCAGCATGGGGGATGGGGATAATTCACCCCTCCACTTT. Protein product: CASMGDGDNSPLHF.